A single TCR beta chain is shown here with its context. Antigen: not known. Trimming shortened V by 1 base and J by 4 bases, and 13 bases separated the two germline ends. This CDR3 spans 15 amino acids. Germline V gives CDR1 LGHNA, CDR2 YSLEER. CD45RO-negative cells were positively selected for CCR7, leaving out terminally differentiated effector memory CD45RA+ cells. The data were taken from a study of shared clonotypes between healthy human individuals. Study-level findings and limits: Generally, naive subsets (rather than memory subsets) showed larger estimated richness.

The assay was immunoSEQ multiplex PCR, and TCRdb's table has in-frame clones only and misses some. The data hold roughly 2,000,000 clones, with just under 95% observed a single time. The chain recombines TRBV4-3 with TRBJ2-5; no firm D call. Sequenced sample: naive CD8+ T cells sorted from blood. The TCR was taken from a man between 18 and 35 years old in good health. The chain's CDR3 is CASSQGELSPETQYF. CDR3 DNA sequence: TGCGCCAGCAGCCAAGGCGAACTATCGCCAGAGACCCAGTACTTC.